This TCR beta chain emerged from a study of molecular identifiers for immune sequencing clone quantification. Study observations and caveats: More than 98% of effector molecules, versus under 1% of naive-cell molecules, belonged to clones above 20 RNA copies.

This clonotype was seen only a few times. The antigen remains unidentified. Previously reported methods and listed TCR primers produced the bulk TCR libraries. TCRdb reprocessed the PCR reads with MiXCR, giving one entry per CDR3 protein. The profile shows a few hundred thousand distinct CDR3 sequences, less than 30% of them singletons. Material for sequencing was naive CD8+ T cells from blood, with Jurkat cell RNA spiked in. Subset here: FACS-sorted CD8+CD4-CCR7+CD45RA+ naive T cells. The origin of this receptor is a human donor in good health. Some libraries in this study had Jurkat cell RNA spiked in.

The CDR3 DNA reads as TGTGCCAGCAGCTTAGTGTTAGCGGGAGTAGATGAGCAGTTCTTC. Its protein is CASSLVLAGVDEQFF. The chain couples TRBV7-9 to TRBJ2-1; TRBD2 aligns across 9 bases. Germline V gene lookup returns CDR1 SEHNR and CDR2 FQNEAQ (reference sequence). The trim removed 1 base at V and 8 bases at J, leaving 6 bases unmatched. This CDR3 is 15 amino acids long.